This T cell receptor beta chain is from a study of blood T cell repertoires in COVID-19. In the study overall: Acute-phase and convalescent COVID-19 samples originated in the United States, Italy and Spain. T cells, B-cell-depleted T cells, or PBMCs provided the cDNA or gDNA that served as material.

In the authors' methods: Estimation of nucleated cell counts was performed using reference gene primer amplification. Produced via immunoSEQ multiplex PCR; TCRdb's table is partial and in-frame only. The V and J calls and the clone size are those of that table, but D and trimming were determined from the DNA. The data show about 180,000 clones, with roughly 82% seen just once and approximately 9.1% held by the top ten. Looked up from germline, CDR1 is SNHLY and CDR2 is FYNNEI. This CDR3 spans 14 amino acids. J lost 3 bases, V lost 6 bases, and 3 bases had no gene match. This chain uses TRBV2 with TRBJ1-2; 11 bases are a match to TRBD1. Sequencing used peripheral blood. The TCR sequence derives from an older woman with acute or convalescent COVID-19. CDR3 protein: CASSGQGADYGYTF. CDR3 nucleotides: TGTGCCAGCAGCGGACAGGGGGCGGACTATGGCTACACCTTC.